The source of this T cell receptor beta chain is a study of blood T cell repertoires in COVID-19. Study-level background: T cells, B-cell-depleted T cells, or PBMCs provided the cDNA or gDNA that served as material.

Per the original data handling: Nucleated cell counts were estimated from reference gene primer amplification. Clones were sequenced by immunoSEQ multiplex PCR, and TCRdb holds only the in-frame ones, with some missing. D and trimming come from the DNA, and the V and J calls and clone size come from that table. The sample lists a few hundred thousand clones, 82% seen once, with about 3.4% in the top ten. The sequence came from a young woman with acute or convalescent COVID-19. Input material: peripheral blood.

Here the CDR3 DNA reads TGCAGTGCTAACTTTAGAAATGAGCAGTTCTTC. It is translated as CSANFRNEQFF. The chain joins TRBV20-1 to TRBJ2-1; D gene ambiguous. Trimming took 4 bases from V and 7 from J, leaving 8 bases between them. CDR1 is DFQATT and CDR2 is SNEGSKA in the germline V gene (reference sequence). The CDR3 is 11 amino acids.